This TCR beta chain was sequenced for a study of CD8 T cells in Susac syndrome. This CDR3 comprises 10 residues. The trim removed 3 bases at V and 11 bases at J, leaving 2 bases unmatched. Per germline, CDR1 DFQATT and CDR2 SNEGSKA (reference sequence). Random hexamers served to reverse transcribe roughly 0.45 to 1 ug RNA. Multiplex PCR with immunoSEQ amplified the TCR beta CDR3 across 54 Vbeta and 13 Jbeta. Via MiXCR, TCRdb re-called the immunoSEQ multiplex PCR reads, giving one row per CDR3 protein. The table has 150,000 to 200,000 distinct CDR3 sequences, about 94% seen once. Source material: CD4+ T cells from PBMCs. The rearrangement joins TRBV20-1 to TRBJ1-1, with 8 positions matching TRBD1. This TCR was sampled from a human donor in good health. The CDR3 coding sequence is TGCAGTGCTAGGACAGGGGAGGCTTTCTTT. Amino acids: CSARTGEAFF.